These T cell receptor beta chains were read from a single sample in a study of metastatic and nonmetastatic thyroid tumors. MiXCR re-clonotyped the PCR reads for TCRdb. The data hold 20,000 to 25,000 clones, with around 13% observed a single time. The sequencing sample was made of blood. Source of these receptors: a female donor with papillary thyroid cancer or a benign thyroid nodule (not recorded which). Some clones in this sample may be carry-over from other donors' samples. The CDR3 runs from the conserved cysteine through the conserved F or W. The D gene is left open where the match is weak. A clone size is listed for some rows: how often the clone was seen (once, few, many), or a class if it is expanded.

J,D,size,V,CDR3,DNA
TRBJ2-3,NA,many,TRBV7-8,CASSLALLADTDTQYF,TGTGCCAGCAGCTTAGCGCTACTAGCAGATACAGATACGCAGTATTTT
TRBJ2-7,TRBD2,NA,TRBV30,CAGAGDSYEQYF,TGTGCCGGAGCGGGGGACTCCTACGAGCAGTACTTC
TRBJ1-2,TRBD1,few,TRBV28,CASRIGTDYNYGYTF,TGTGCCAGCAGGATCGGGACAGACTATAACTATGGCTACACCTTC
TRBJ2-3,TRBD2,NA,TRBV28,CASSFGSGVTDTQYF,TGTGCCAGCAGTTTTGGTAGCGGGGTCACAGATACGCAGTATTTT
TRBJ2-1,TRBD1,medium-sized,TRBV19,CASSILGQGEYEQFF,TGTGCCAGTAGTATCCTCGGGCAGGGGGAATATGAGCAGTTCTTC
TRBJ2-2,NA,NA,TRBV19,CASITYRGASTGQLFF,TGTGCCAGTATCACCTACCGGGGGGCGAGCACCGGGCAGCTGTTTTTT
TRBJ2-7,NA,medium-sized,TRBV6-2/TRBV6-3,CASTGRTGRQYF,TGTGCCAGCACGGGCAGAACAGGGCGGCAGTACTTC
TRBJ2-2,TRBD2,medium-sized,TRBV10-2,CASSSRQGLAGELFF,TGCGCCAGCAGTTCCAGACAGGGACTAGCGGGAGAGCTGTTTTTT
TRBJ2-5,TRBD2,many,TRBV9,CASSVGGLAEETQYF,TGTGCCAGCAGCGTAGGGGGACTAGCAGAAGAGACCCAGTACTTC
TRBJ1-1,NA,few,TRBV7-9,CASEHTPNTEAFF,TGTGCCAGCGAGCATACGCCGAACACTGAAGCTTTCTTT
TRBJ2-7,TRBD2,many,TRBV29-1,CSVWTSGTYEQYF,TGCAGCGTGTGGACTAGCGGGACCTACGAGCAGTACTTC
TRBJ2-1,NA,NA,TRBV11-3,CASSLLLGEQFF,TGTGCCAGCAGCCTCCTTCTTGGTGAGCAGTTCTTC
TRBJ1-2,NA,many,TRBV5-4,CASSLGSEPSSNYGYTF,TGTGCCAGCAGCTTGGGATCAGAACCATCTTCTAACTATGGCTACACCTTC
TRBJ1-5,NA,few,TRBV6-1,CASSPKAGVHQHF,TGTGCCAGCAGCCCAAAGGCCGGGGTGCACCAGCATTTT
TRBJ2-7,NA,many,TRBV27,CASSWAPGGGYEQYF,TGTGCCAGCAGTTGGGCTCCAGGGGGGGGCTACGAGCAGTACTTC